Presented here are 6 T cell receptor beta chains from one specimen sequenced in a study of regulatory T cells in long-lasting Graves disease. The time point was: persistent/refractory GD, antithyroid drugs over 5 years with positive TRAb. Construction of the TCR library relied on RNA isolated from PBMCs. Libraries of TCR beta came from iRepertoire HTBI primers plus Arm-PCR of CDR3 regions. TCRdb ran MiXCR on the multiplex PCR reads and lists one entry per CDR3 protein. The profile shows about 470,000 distinct CDR3 sequences, 20% to 25% of them singletons. This material consisted of peripheral blood mononuclear cells (PBMCs), taken when the disease was refractory, from a patient treated with antithyroid drugs. These receptors originate from a female donor with Graves disease.

This clonotype occurred a few times. The chain joins TRBV15 to TRBJ1-5; 7 bases are shared with TRBD1. This CDR3 has 16 residues. J gave up 7 bases and V 1 base, and 10 bases lay outside the gene matches. Germline V gene sequence: CDR1 LNHNV, CDR2 YYDKDF (reference sequence). CDR3 sequence (DNA): TGTGCCACCAGCAGAGGCCTCGGGACAGCGCTACAGCCCCAGCATTTT. Translating gives CATSRGLGTALQPQHF.

This clonotype turned up a few times. The chain has TRBV3-1 and TRBJ1-4, with D unresolved. Trimming removed 0 bases at V and 7 bases at J, with 21 bases between. CDR1 is LGHDT, CDR2 YNNKEL, per germline (reference sequence). The CDR3 is 18 amino acids. CDR3 sequence: CASSQDVLGEGFGEKLFF. CDR3 in DNA: TGTGCCAGCAGCCAAGATGTATTGGGTGAGGGTTTCGGTGAAAAACTGTTTTTT.

As DNA, the CDR3 is TGTGCCATCCGACTACGGGATACCTCGGCCGAGCAGTACTTC. It codes for CAIRLRDTSAEQYF. V is TRBV10-3 and J is TRBJ2-7, with a weak D call TRBD2 (5 bases). V dropped 8 bases and J dropped 6 bases, with 20 bases sitting between them. The CDR3 spans 14 residues. Germline V gene lookup returns CDR1 ENHRY and CDR2 SYGVKD.

The CDR3 nucleotides are TGTGCCAGCAGCCAAGATATCGGGGGGGAAAACATTCAGTACTTC. Amino acid sequence: CASSQDIGGENIQYF. The V and J genes are TRBV4-2 and TRBJ2-4; 8 bases fit TRBD2. Germline trimming cut 0 bases from V and 5 bases from J; bases unmatched to any gene: 3. Germline lookup yields CDR1 LGHNA and CDR2 YNFKEQ. This CDR3 has 15 residues.

The table lists this clonotype with many counts. The chain combines TRBV7-2 with TRBJ1-2, with 7 nucleotides matching TRBD1. The CDR3 length is 15 residues. The germline gives CDR1 SGHTA, CDR2 FQGNSA. Trimming took 2 bases from V and 8 from J; bases not matched to a gene: 11. The CDR3 loop is CASSLLGGGTGGYTF. CDR3 nucleotide sequence: TGTGCCAGCAGCTTACTTGGAGGGGGCACCGGAGGCTACACCTTC.

The V and J genes are TRBV11-1 and TRBJ1-1; possible D gene TRBD1, 5 bases. Per the germline V gene, CDR1 is SGHAT and CDR2 is FQDESV (reference sequence). V shed 2 bases and J shed 2 bases, with 12 bases lying between them. This CDR3 has 15 amino acids. The CDR3 DNA reads TGTGCCAGCAGCTTACTGAGGGGAGGTAACACTGAAGCTTTCTTT. It encodes CASSLLRGGNTEAFF.